This T cell receptor (beta chain) was recorded in a study of brain metastases from non-small cell lung cancer. Only in-frame clones appear in the TCRdb table, and some are missing; sequencing was by immunoSEQ multiplex PCR. Here the sample spans a few thousand clones, 80% being singletons. Trimming removed 4 bases at V and 8 bases at J, with 8 bases between. The V gene's germline CDR1 is DFQATT and CDR2 SNEGSKA (reference sequence). The CDR3 is 11 amino acids. The chain carries TRBV20-1 and TRBJ2-2; D is perhaps TRBD1 (6 bases). Sequences were obtained from tumor-adjacent normal tissue. The clonotype comes from a donor at least 40 years old with non-small cell lung cancer. CDR3 nucleotides: TGCAGTGCTAACAGGGTTGGGGAGCTGTTTTTT. Protein: CSANRVGELFF.